Listed here are 21 T cell receptor beta chains from one sample, sequenced in a study of T cell responses to AZD1222 COVID-19 vaccine (dated by TCRdb to 2020 to 2022). The intended sense of this specimen's time point label: about 28 days (+/-7) after the second vaccine dose. Library creation used the immunoSEQ multiplex PCR assay. Here the immuneACCESS table is served through TCRdb, limited to in-frame sequences with V and J called. Missing clones are a known gap in these copies; in checked studies unresolved V genes cover under half, and the rest lacks a known reason. The sample table records approximately 67,000 clones; about nine tenths of these occur just once. The ten most abundant clones make up over 25% of the sample. Sample: peripheral blood, taken 28 days after the second AZD1222 dose. The receptor source for this set is an adult who received the AZD1222 COVID-19 vaccine.

The V and J genes are TRBV27 and TRBJ2-1; possibly TRBD2 for D (6 bases). This CDR3 contains 13 residues. The V end lost 5 bases, the J end lost 8 bases, and 13 bases lay between the germline ends. Germline V lookup: CDR1 MNHEY, CDR2 SMNVEV (reference sequence). Written as DNA, the CDR3 is TGTGCCAGCAGTCCCCGGCTAGCGCATGAGCAGTTCTTC. The encoded protein is CASSPRLAHEQFF.

The CDR3 here is CASRADTQYF. In DNA, the CDR3 is TGTGCCAGCAGGGCAGATACGCAGTATTTT. The chain couples TRBV6-5 to TRBJ2-3; D call uncertain. V lost 6 bases and J 4 bases, leaving 2 bases between the germline ends. Germline V CDR1 and CDR2: MNHEY, SVGAGI. The CDR3 is 10 residues long.

This chain joins TRBV13 and TRBJ2-2; 12 bases are a match to TRBD2. V shed 4 bases, J shed 5 bases, and the junction held 8 bases outside the gene matches. The CDR3 is made up of 17 amino acids. Per the germline V gene, CDR1 is PRHDT and CDR2 is FYEKMQ (reference sequence). CDR3 sequence reads: CASSWLAGGLATGELFF. CDR3 nucleotide sequence: TGTGCCAGCAGCTGGCTAGCGGGAGGGCTTGCGACCGGGGAGCTGTTTTTT.

A single count supports this clone. The CDR3 coding sequence is TGCGCCAGCAGCTTCCGGACTAGCGGGAGTACTGGGAGCTCCTACGAGCAGTACTTC. It is translated as CASSFRTSGSTGSSYEQYF. This sequence joins TRBV5-1 and TRBJ2-7; 13 positions agree with TRBD2. V trimming: 2 bases; J trimming: 0 bases; junction bases outside the gene matches: 11. CDR1 and CDR2 (germline): SGHRS, YFSETQ. The CDR3 length is 19 residues.

The chain uses TRBV4-1 and TRBJ1-1, with a weak D call TRBD1 (5 bases). V was shortened by 4 bases and J by 0 bases, with 18 bases between the two germline ends. Germline V CDR1 and CDR2: MGHRA, YSYEKL. This CDR3 comprises 17 residues. The CDR3 nucleotides are TGCGCCAGCAGCCCCCTTCACCGGACAACTATGAACACTGAAGCTTTCTTT. This translates into CASSPLHRTTMNTEAFF.

This sequence joins TRBV29-1 and TRBJ2-2; 12 nucleotides match TRBD2. Germline V gene lookup returns CDR1 SQVTM and CDR2 ANQGSEA. CDR3 length equals 16 residues. V lost 1 base and J lost 5; bases outside the gene matches: 5. The chain's CDR3 is CSVEAGLAGLTGELFF. DNA for the CDR3: TGCAGCGTTGAAGCCGGACTAGCGGGGCTAACCGGGGAGCTGTTTTTT.

This rearrangement joins TRBV6-5 to TRBJ2-3, with 7 bases that match TRBD1. After removal of 7 bases from V and 2 bases from J, the junction contained 9 bases not matched to a gene. There are 15 residues in the CDR3. CDR1 and CDR2 (germline): MNHEY, SVGAGI. The CDR3 is CASTLTGLSTDTQYF. In DNA, the CDR3 is TGTGCCAGCACCCTGACAGGGTTGTCCACAGATACGCAGTATTTT.

The sample holds one count of this clone. The CDR3: CASSPQGLGGSGYTF. CDR3 DNA sequence: TGTGCCAGCAGTCCTCAAGGCTTAGGGGGCTCTGGCTACACCTTC. The chain combines TRBV6-5 with TRBJ1-2; TRBD1 aligns across 7 bases. The germline V gene encodes CDR1 MNHEY and CDR2 SVGAGI. The V and J ends lost 5 bases and 7 bases, in that order; junction bases with no gene match: 13. This CDR3 region has 15 residues.

The chain combines TRBV5-8 with TRBJ2-6; D gene unclear. The CDR3 sequence is 13 residues long. The germline CDR1 and CDR2 sequences are SGHTS and YDEGEE. Between the trimmed V and J ends, which lost 4 bases and 7 bases, there was a span of 9 bases. The DNA for the CDR3 is TGTGCCAGCAGCCTCGAATCCGCCAACGTCCTGACTTTC. Encoded protein: CASSLESANVLTF.

The chain joins TRBV27 to TRBJ2-5; D remains unclear. V was clipped by 0 bases and J by 5 bases, with 7 bases between them. This CDR3 has 13 amino acids. Germline CDR1 is MNHEY and CDR2 is SMNVEV (reference sequence). CDR3 sequence: CASSLSFKETQYF. The CDR3 DNA reads TGTGCCAGCAGTTTATCCTTCAAGGAGACCCAGTACTTC.

This chain uses TRBV15 with TRBJ1-5; tentative D call: TRBD1 (5 bases). Germline CDR1 is LNHNV and CDR2 is YYDKDF (reference sequence). Trimming took 3 bases from V and 5 from J, leaving 17 bases between them. The length of the CDR3 is 16 residues. The chain's CDR3 is CATSRATVALDQPQHF. The CDR3 DNA reads TGTGCCACCAGCAGGGCGACAGTGGCCTTAGATCAGCCCCAGCATTTT.

The rearrangement joins TRBV14 to TRBJ2-3, with no clear D. The CDR3 consists of 14 residues. Deletions cut 3 bases from V and 1 base from J, with 8 bases between. CDR1 and CDR2 (germline): SGHDN, FVKESK. The chain's CDR3 is CASSHLRRTDTQYF. The CDR3 nucleotides are TGTGCCAGCAGCCACCTCCGGCGCACAGATACGCAGTATTTT.

The chain links TRBV29-1 to TRBJ1-2; 7 nucleotides agree with TRBD1. CDR1 and CDR2 (germline): SQVTM, ANQGSEA. V lost 6 bases, J lost 7 bases, and 11 bases stayed unmatched. The CDR3 has 13 residues. CDR3 region: CSVPTLQGPGYTF. The CDR3 nucleotides read TGCAGCGTACCCACATTACAGGGGCCTGGCTACACCTTC. The full variable domain, with the rest looked up from reference TRBV29-1 and TRBJ1-2, is SAVISQKPSRDICQRGTSLTIQCQVDSQVTMMFWYRQQPGQSLTLIATANQGSEATYESGFVIDKFPISRPNLTFSTLTVSNMSPEDSSIYLCSVPTLQGPGYTFGSGTRLTVV.

This chain joins TRBV3-1 (or the pseudogene TRBV3-2) and TRBJ2-4; the D gene is possibly TRBD2 (6 bases). V was clipped by 0 bases and J by 0 bases, with 9 bases between them. CDR3 length equals 16 residues. Germline loops: CDR1 LGHDT, CDR2 YNNKEL (reference sequence). The CDR3 protein is CASSQEGAGAKNIQYF. In nucleotides, the CDR3 is TGTGCCAGCAGCCAAGAGGGAGCGGGAGCCAAAAACATTCAGTACTTC.

This chain uses TRBV6-2 or TRBV6-3 with TRBJ1-2; TRBD1 matches 9 bases. Per germline, CDR1 MNHEY and CDR2 SVGEGT. The CDR3 sequence is 15 residues long. J lost 6 bases, V lost 6 bases, and 11 bases had no gene match. The CDR3: CASSAPQGQGHGYTF. Here the CDR3 DNA reads TGTGCCAGCAGCGCCCCCCAGGGACAGGGACATGGCTACACCTTC.

The chain recombines TRBV18 with TRBJ2-5; D ambiguous. Germline CDR1 is KGHSH and CDR2 is LQKENI. The CDR3 consists of 16 residues. V lost 1 base and J 2 bases, leaving 14 bases between the germline ends. The DNA for the CDR3 is TGTGCCAGCTCACCACAAAGGATAGACGCACAAGAGACCCAGTACTTC. Translating it yields CASSPQRIDAQETQYF.

V usage is TRBV7-2 and J usage is TRBJ2-7, with 8 positions matching TRBD2. Germline CDR1 is SGHTA and CDR2 is FQGNSA. The V gene end was trimmed by 7 bases and the J gene end by 0 bases; junction bases not matched to a gene: 8. The CDR3 is made up of 15 amino acids. The CDR3: CASIIAGLGSYEQYF. As DNA, the CDR3 is TGTGCCAGCATTATAGCGGGGTTAGGCTCCTACGAGCAGTACTTC. The variable domain in full, with the rest retrieved from reference TRBV7-2 and TRBJ2-7, is GAGVSQSPSNKVTEKGKDVELRCDPISGHTALYWYRQSLGQGLEFLIYFQGNSAPDKSGLPSDRFSAERTGGSVSTLTIQRTQQEDSAVYLCASIIAGLGSYEQYFGPGTRLTVT.

The chain links TRBV7-6 to TRBJ2-3, with D possibly matching TRBD2 (7 bases). The CDR3 consists of 16 residues. Germline V gives CDR1 SGHVS, CDR2 FNYEAQ. V was cut by 5 bases and J by 2 bases, with 17 bases left in between. CDR3 amino acids: CASSLGGERDTDTQYF. The DNA of the CDR3 is TGTGCCAGCAGCCTAGGGGGTGAGCGGGACACAGATACGCAGTATTTT. The full variable domain, rest sourced from reference TRBV7-6 and TRBJ2-3, is GAGVSQSPRYKVTKRGQDVALRCDPISGHVSLYWYRQALGQGPEFLTYFNYEAQQDKSGLPNDRFSAERPEGSISTLTIQRTEQRDSAMYRCASSLGGERDTDTQYFGPGTRLTVL.

J is TRBJ2-2 and V is TRBV7-3, with 9 bases lining up with TRBD2. The CDR3 contains 14 residues. V gave up 6 bases and J gave up 4 bases; unmatched junction bases: 3. Germline V gene data show CDR1 as SGHTA and CDR2 as FQGTGA. The CDR3 DNA reads TGTGCCAGCAGAGCGGGAGGTGGCACCGGGGAGCTGTTTTTT. Protein: CASRAGGGTGELFF.

The J gene is TRBJ1-6, the V gene TRBV7-2; D not resolved. The CDR3 is 13 residues long. The germline CDR1 and CDR2 sequences are SGHTA and FQGNSA. Between the trimmed V and J ends, which lost 7 bases and 6 bases, there was a span of 10 bases. The CDR3 DNA sequence: TGTGCCAGCACCGGGCGGGTTAATTCACCCCTCCACTTT. The encoded protein is CASTGRVNSPLHF.

The CDR3 bases are TGCGCCAGCAGCTTAGAAAATTCACCCCTCCACTTT. It encodes CASSLENSPLHF. The chain uses TRBV5-1 and TRBJ1-6; D is ambiguous. V was cut by 2 bases and J by 7 bases, with 4 bases left in between. The CDR3 spans 12 residues. CDR1 and CDR2 from the germline V gene are SGHRS and YFSETQ.